These 20 T cell receptor beta chains were all obtained from the same sample, sequenced in a study of graft-versus-host responses after intestinal transplantation. TCRdb's copy holds only in-frame clones and misses some; the assay was immunoSEQ multiplex PCR. The data show tens of thousands of clones, with approximately 88% seen just once and around 2.6% held by the top ten. The antigens of these receptors remain unknown. Sample: unstimulated CD8+ T cells sorted from spleen or lymph node cells, taken before intestinal transplant. Receptors were obtained from a human donor who received an intestinal transplant.

The V gene is TRBV19, the J gene TRBJ2-3, with TRBD2 matching over 7 bases. The trim removed 3 bases at V and 0 bases at J, leaving 3 bases unmatched. In germline, CDR1 is LNHDA, CDR2 SQIVND (reference sequence). CDR3 length: 15 residues. The CDR3 loop reads CASSIGGGSTDTQYF. As DNA, the CDR3 is TGTGCCAGTAGTATCGGCGGGGGTAGCACAGATACGCAGTATTTT.

Only one count was recorded for this clone. The CDR3 loop reads CASSLSPGQGANEQFF. Written as DNA, the CDR3 is TGTGCCAGCAGCTTATCGCCGGGACAGGGGGCGAATGAGCAGTTCTTC. The rearrangement joins TRBV7-6 to TRBJ2-1; TRBD1 agrees at 12 bases. Germline trimming cut 2 bases from V and 7 bases from J; bases unmatched to any gene: 6. Germline assignment: CDR1 SGHVS and CDR2 FNYEAQ. This CDR3 has 16 amino acids.

The chain couples TRBV28 to TRBJ1-6, with a tentative D call TRBD1 (6 bases). This CDR3 has 17 amino acids. V lost 8 bases and J lost 2, with 19 bases in between. CDR1 is MDHEN, CDR2 SYDVKM, per germline. The CDR3 spells CASVNTGNEPYNSPLHF. DNA of the CDR3: TGTGCCAGCGTAAATACAGGGAATGAGCCCTATAATTCACCCCTCCACTTT.

This rearrangement joins TRBV5-8 to TRBJ2-5; maybe TRBD2 (5 bases). Trimming stripped 2 bases from V and 5 bases from J, with 10 bases between. Germline V gives CDR1 SGHTS, CDR2 YDEGEE. The CDR3 extends over 13 amino acids. In DNA form, the CDR3 reads TGTGCCAGCAGCTTCCCGGGGTCGGAGACCCAGTACTTC. It codes for CASSFPGSETQYF.

In this sample, this clone turned up once. The gene calls are TRBV5-1 and TRBJ1-2; possibly TRBD1 for D (6 bases). The CDR3 consists of 15 residues. The germline gives CDR1 SGHRS, CDR2 YFSETQ. V dropped 4 bases and J dropped 3 bases, with 16 bases sitting between them. The CDR3: CASSRWGGPHYGYTF. The CDR3 bases are TGCGCCAGCAGCCGGTGGGGGGGCCCTCACTATGGCTACACCTTC.

The rearrangement uses TRBV13 and TRBJ2-3; perhaps TRBD2 as D (6 bases). V lost 3 bases and J lost 4, with 11 bases in between. CDR3 length equals 14 residues. CDR1 and CDR2 (germline): PRHDT, FYEKMQ (reference sequence). CDR3 DNA: TGTGCCAGCAGCTTTCGGCGGGGCCCAGATACGCAGTATTTT. It specifies CASSFRRGPDTQYF.

The gene calls are TRBV15 and TRBJ1-2, with D tentatively TRBD1 (5 bases). V was cut by 2 bases and J by 5 bases, with 15 bases left in between. This CDR3 is 15 amino acids long. CDR1 and CDR2 (germline): LNHNV, YYDKDF (reference sequence). CDR3 loop: CATSRTSDTSYGYTF. The CDR3 DNA is TGTGCCACCAGCAGAACCTCGGACACCTCTTATGGCTACACCTTC.

This clone has just one count. The chain recombines TRBV9 with TRBJ1-6, with TRBD1 matching over 7 bases. Germline V lookup: CDR1 SGDLS, CDR2 YYNGEE. The CDR3 is made up of 15 amino acids. With 4 bases clipped from V and 8 bases from J, the junction kept 9 bases outside the gene matches. This chain's CDR3 is CASSPGGGADSPLHF. CDR3 nucleotides: TGTGCCAGCAGCCCAGGAGGGGGCGCGGATTCACCCCTCCACTTT.

This chain connects TRBV19 to TRBJ2-7; 9 bases align to TRBD2. After removal of 8 bases from V and 6 bases from J, the junction contained 11 bases not matched to a gene. Germline lookup yields CDR1 LNHDA and CDR2 SQIVND (reference sequence). This CDR3 region has 14 residues. CDR3 in amino acids: CASSLSSGSGEQYF. The CDR3 DNA is TGTGCCAGTTCCCTCAGTAGCGGGAGTGGCGAGCAGTACTTC.

The chain has TRBV6-1 and TRBJ2-2; a weak D match, TRBD1 (6 bases). V was pared by 2 bases and J by 2 bases, with 12 bases between. CDR1 is MNHNS, CDR2 SASEGT, per germline. This CDR3 contains 16 residues. The CDR3 nucleotides read TGTGCCAGCAGTGAATTCAGGACAGTAAACACCGGGGAGCTGTTTTTT. Translating gives CASSEFRTVNTGELFF.

The V gene is TRBV27, the J gene TRBJ2-1, with 8 bases lining up with TRBD2. Germline V CDR1 and CDR2: MNHEY, SMNVEV (reference sequence). The CDR3 spans 18 residues. V was clipped by 1 base and J by 2 bases; unmatched bases: 10. The CDR3 here is CASSLYGVSGSPYNEQFF. CDR3 nucleotides: TGTGCCAGCAGTTTATATGGGGTGAGCGGGAGTCCCTACAATGAGCAGTTCTTC.

DNA of the CDR3: TGTGCCAGCACGGTGGGTAGGGGGAATCAGCCCCAGCATTTT. Its protein is CASTVGRGNQPQHF. The V gene is TRBV6-1, the J gene TRBJ1-5, with D tentatively TRBD1 (6 bases). The V gene lost 7 bases and the J gene lost 4 bases, with 14 bases spanning the gap. Germline V gene data show CDR1 as MNHNS and CDR2 as SASEGT. The CDR3 contains 14 residues.

The chain carries TRBV6-1 and TRBJ2-5, with a possible D match to TRBD2 (6 bases). Germline assignment: CDR1 MNHNS and CDR2 SASEGT. The CDR3 has 15 residues. The ends were cut back, 1 base at V and 5 bases at J, with 14 bases in the middle. For the CDR3, the DNA is TGTGCCAGCAGTGAAGGAACAGGAGGAGGGGAGACCCAGTACTTC. Encoded protein: CASSEGTGGGETQYF.

The rearrangement joins TRBV4-1 to TRBJ2-7; no firm D call. The V and J ends lost 0 bases and 0 bases respectively, with 9 bases between them. This CDR3 has 15 residues. CDR1 is MGHRA, CDR2 YSYEKL, per germline. The CDR3 DNA reads TGCGCCAGCAGCCAAGATGATGGCGGCTCCTACGAGCAGTACTTC. Its protein is CASSQDDGGSYEQYF.

V gene TRBV27 combines with J gene TRBJ1-1; 8 nucleotides agree with TRBD1. CDR3 length equals 13 residues. Trimming at V came to 7 bases and at J to 1 base, leaving 2 bases not matched to a gene. Germline V gene data show CDR1 as MNHEY and CDR2 as SMNVEV (reference sequence). In DNA form, the CDR3 reads TGTGCCAGCACCGGACAGGGGAACACTGAAGCTTTCTTT. Translation: CASTGQGNTEAFF.

The chain carries TRBV21-1 and TRBJ1-1; the table's D call TRBD1 went unverified against the DNA. TRBV21-1 represents a pseudogene. CDR3 length equals 17 residues. The CDR3 DNA sequence: TGTGCCAGCCCCACAGGGGGACAGGGAACGTCGAACACTGAAGCTTTCTTT. Protein sequence: CASPTGGQGTSNTEAFF.

The genes are TRBV4-1 and TRBJ2-2; D might be TRBD1 (5 bases). This CDR3 is built from 16 residues. Looked up from germline, CDR1 is MGHRA and CDR2 is YSYEKL. Deletions cut 0 bases from V and 6 bases from J, with 14 bases between. DNA of the CDR3: TGCGCCAGCAGCCAAGATTGGGGCAGTGTGCCCGGGGAGCTGTTTTTT. Protein product: CASSQDWGSVPGELFF.

V and J are TRBV4-1 and TRBJ1-6; 7 positions match TRBD1. The CDR3 spans 17 residues. Germline CDR1 reads MGHRA; CDR2 reads YSYEKL. V trimming: 0 bases; J trimming: 6 bases; junction bases outside the gene matches: 8. The CDR3 is CASSQDSGQSFNSPLHF. In DNA, the CDR3 is TGCGCCAGCAGCCAAGATTCGGGACAGAGCTTTAATTCACCCCTCCACTTT.

The CDR3 DNA reads as TGCGCCAGCAGCTCCCCCTTTTCGGCAGGGGTTCACCGGCGCTACACCTTC. Translated, it gives CASSSPFSAGVHRRYTF. The chain is built from TRBV4-1 and TRBJ1-2, with TRBD1 as a possible D gene (6 bases). The CDR3 totals 17 residues. Germline-derived CDR1 and CDR2 are MGHRA and YSYEKL. V lost 5 bases to trimming and J lost 9 bases, with 28 bases between them.

The chain has TRBV6-5 and TRBJ2-4, with D possibly TRBD2 on 6 matching bases. V lost 5 bases, J lost 0 bases, and 11 bases lay in between. CDR3 length: 15 residues. Germline values: CDR1 MNHEY, CDR2 SVGAGI. CDR3 sequence (DNA): TGTGCCAGCAGTAAGGGACTCCTAGCCAAAAACATTCAGTACTTC. As protein: CASSKGLLAKNIQYF.